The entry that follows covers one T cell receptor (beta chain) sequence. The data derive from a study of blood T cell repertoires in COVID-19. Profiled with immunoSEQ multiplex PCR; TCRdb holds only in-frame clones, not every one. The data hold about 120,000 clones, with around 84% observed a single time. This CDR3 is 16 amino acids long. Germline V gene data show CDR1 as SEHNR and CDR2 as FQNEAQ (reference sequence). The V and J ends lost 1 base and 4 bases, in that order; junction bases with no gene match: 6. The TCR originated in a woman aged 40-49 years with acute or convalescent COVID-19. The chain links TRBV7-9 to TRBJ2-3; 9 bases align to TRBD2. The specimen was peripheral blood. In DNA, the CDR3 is TGTGCCAGCAGCTTAGTAGGCGGGGGGGCCGCAGATACGCAGTATTTT. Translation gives CASSLVGGGAADTQYF.